What follows are 12 T cell receptor beta chains derived from one specimen sequenced in a study of cytomegalovirus exposure and HLA in healthy donors (dated by TCRdb to about 2017). The library was prepared using the immunoSEQ multiplex PCR assay. For the multiplex PCR, a mixture combining 60 forward primers for TCR Vbeta segments and 13 reverse primers for TCR Jbeta segments was used. TCRdb took over this immuneACCESS table, retaining in-frame rearrangements with V and J assigned. Such tables are incomplete; in checked studies, under half of the missing clones stem from an unresolved V gene, and the remainder is unexplained. The sample table holds some 96,000 clones, of which 64% were seen once. The ten largest account for more than 2.5% of the sample. The sequenced sample consisted of PBMCs. The receptors here all came from a man in his 60s in good health and CMV-seronegative.

This chain links TRBV28 with TRBJ1-5, with D possibly being TRBD1 (6 bases). This CDR3 region has 18 residues. The V gene's germline CDR1 is MDHEN and CDR2 SYDVKM. V lost 1 base, J lost 5 bases, and 21 bases lay in between. CDR3 residues: CASSLYDNDRSKYQPQHF. Here the CDR3 DNA reads TGTGCCAGCAGTTTATACGACAACGACAGGTCTAAATATCAGCCCCAGCATTTT.

The rearrangement links TRBV9 to TRBJ1-1; D unclear. The germline gives CDR1 SGDLS, CDR2 YYNGEE. The CDR3 extends over 13 amino acids. V was pared by 0 bases and J by 10 bases, with 13 bases between. CDR3 sequence reads: CASSVGGESVAFF. DNA for the CDR3: TGTGCCAGCAGCGTAGGGGGAGAGTCGGTAGCTTTCTTT.

The CDR3 here is CASSALTSEQETQYF. The CDR3, as DNA: TGTGCCAGCAGCGCCCTGACTAGCGAGCAAGAGACCCAGTACTTC. The chain is built from TRBV11-2 and TRBJ2-5, with 8 bases lining up with TRBD2. V shed 5 bases and J 2 bases; nucleotides not matched to a gene: 7. The CDR3 sequence is 15 residues long. Germline V gene sequence: CDR1 SGHAT, CDR2 FQNNGV. Looking up the rest from reference TRBV11-2 and TRBJ2-5 gives the full variable domain: EAGVAQSPRYKIIEKRQSVAFWCNPISGHATLYWYQQILGQGPKLLIQFQNNGVVDDSQLPKDRFSAERLKGVDSTLKIQPAKLEDSAVYLCASSALTSEQETQYFGPGTRLLVL.

CDR3 in DNA: TGTGCCTCCGGGACTAGCGGGAAGAGTTCTGATACGCAGTATTTT. It yields the protein CASGTSGKSSDTQYF. The chain is built from TRBV30 and TRBJ2-3, with TRBD2 identical over 13 bases. V was clipped by 7 bases and J by 6 bases; unmatched bases: 10. Germline CDR1 is GTSNPN and CDR2 is SVGIG (reference sequence). CDR3 length: 15 residues.

The chain couples TRBV6-5 to TRBJ1-5; perhaps TRBD1 as D (5 bases). Trimming shortened V by 6 bases and J by 0 bases, and 12 bases separated the two germline ends. Germline CDR1 MNHEY, CDR2 SVGAGI. This CDR3 is built from 15 residues. The chain's CDR3 is CASSITGYSNQPQHF. In DNA, the CDR3 is TGTGCCAGCAGCATAACAGGCTATAGCAATCAGCCCCAGCATTTT.

The chain joins TRBV9 to TRBJ1-4; no reliable D call. V was trimmed by 0 bases and J by 7 bases, leaving 10 bases between them. This CDR3 has 14 residues. Germline values: CDR1 SGDLS, CDR2 YYNGEE. The CDR3 sequence is CASSVGVWSEKLFF. The CDR3 bases are TGTGCCAGCAGCGTAGGGGTATGGAGTGAAAAACTGTTTTTT.

The chain has TRBV10-1 and TRBJ2-2, with TRBD1 matching over 8 bases. The CDR3 contains 15 residues. CDR1 is WNHNN and CDR2 is SYGVQD in the germline V gene (reference sequence). The ends lost 3 bases at V and 7 bases at J; junction bases unmatched: 7. The CDR3 nucleotides are TGCGCCAGCAGTGAAATGCAGGGGGCAATCGGGGAGCTGTTTTTT. Protein product: CASSEMQGAIGELFF.

This clone was detected only a few times. The chain couples TRBV10-3 to TRBJ2-7; D gene uncertain. The V gene's germline CDR1 is ENHRY and CDR2 SYGVKD. This CDR3 is 13 amino acids long. The V end lost 0 bases, the J end lost 2 bases, and 5 bases lay between the germline ends. As DNA, the CDR3 is TGTGCCATCAGTGAGTCCACAACCTACGAGCAGTACTTC. Translating gives CAISESTTYEQYF.

This clone showed up just a few times. The J gene is TRBJ1-4, the V gene TRBV9, with D maybe TRBD1 (6 bases). Germline values: CDR1 SGDLS, CDR2 YYNGEE. CDR3 size: 14 residues. Deletions cut 3 bases from V and 5 bases from J, with 11 bases between. CDR3 coding DNA: TGTGCCAGCAGCGGCACAGGGCACAATGAAAAACTGTTTTTT. It encodes CASSGTGHNEKLFF.

CDR3 DNA: TGTGCCAGCTCACCACCGGGTAGACAGGGGGCGAGTTCACCCCTCCACTTT. Amino acids: CASSPPGRQGASSPLHF. This sequence joins TRBV18 and TRBJ1-6, with TRBD1 matching over 10 bases. Germline V gene lookup returns CDR1 KGHSH and CDR2 LQKENI. With V trimmed by 0 bases and J by 9 bases, 8 bases remained unmatched. The CDR3 runs 17 residues. The full variable domain, with the rest looked up from reference TRBV18 and TRBJ1-6, is NAGVMQNPRHLVRRRGQEARLRCSPMKGHSHVYWYRQLPEEGLKFMVYLQKENIIDESGMPKERFSAEFPKEGPSILRIQQVVRGDSAAYFCASSPPGRQGASSPLHFGNGTRLTVT.

The chain employs TRBV30 and TRBJ2-3, with 11 nucleotides matching TRBD2. CDR1 is GTSNPN, CDR2 SVGIG, per germline (reference sequence). CDR3 size: 15 residues. Germline trimming cut 3 bases from V and 6 bases from J; bases unmatched to any gene: 8. For the CDR3, the DNA is TGTGCCTGGAGCATAGGGACTAGCGGTTCGGATACGCAGTATTTT. It yields the protein CAWSIGTSGSDTQYF.

This chain links TRBV6-5 with TRBJ1-6; D is ambiguous. Trimming stripped 11 bases from V and 0 bases from J, with 14 bases between. Germline lookup yields CDR1 MNHEY and CDR2 SVGAGI. The CDR3 runs 15 residues. The CDR3 DNA reads TGTGCCTGTAGACTAGGCAGCTCCTATAATTCACCCCTCCACTTT. Its translation is CACRLGSSYNSPLHF.